The present TCR beta chain was sequenced within a study of blood T cell repertoires in COVID-19. Cohorts were based on clinical histories the participants reported. V was cut by 2 bases and J by 2 bases, with 11 bases left in between. Germline V gene sequence: CDR1 SGHTA, CDR2 FQGTGA. The CDR3 is made up of 15 amino acids. Profiling relied on immunoSEQ multiplex PCR, and the TCRdb table lists in-frame clones only, not all of them. The sample yields about 250,000 clones, roughly 90% seen once. Source material: PBMCs or T cells enriched from blood (not recorded which). J is TRBJ2-3 and V is TRBV7-3, with D perhaps TRBD2 (6 bases). The source of this sequence is a woman aged 45-60 years who had recovered from COVID-19. CDR3 DNA: TGTGCCAGCAGCTTACTTAGCGGATACACAGATACGCAGTATTTT. Protein sequence: CASSLLSGYTDTQYF.